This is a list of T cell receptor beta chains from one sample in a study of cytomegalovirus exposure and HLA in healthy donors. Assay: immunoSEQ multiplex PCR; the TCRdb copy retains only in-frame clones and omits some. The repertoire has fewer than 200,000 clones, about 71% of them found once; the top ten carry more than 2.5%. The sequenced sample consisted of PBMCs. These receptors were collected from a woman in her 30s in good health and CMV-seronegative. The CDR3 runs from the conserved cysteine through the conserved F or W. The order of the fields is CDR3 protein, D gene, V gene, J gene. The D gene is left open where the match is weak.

CAWKPGTGWDNSPLHF	TRBD1	TRBV30	TRBJ1-6
CATTQGEVNEQFF	.	TRBV6-6	TRBJ2-1
CAWSTLLPGTGLSGNTIYF	TRBD1	TRBV30	TRBJ1-3
CASSRETGGYYGYTF	TRBD1	TRBV5-4	TRBJ1-2
CASSQGQGVNQPQHF	TRBD1	TRBV4-3	TRBJ1-5
CASSLEQSNTGELFF	.	TRBV5-1	TRBJ2-2
CATSKTDINGYTF	.	TRBV15	TRBJ1-2
CASSLRQGSYNEQFF	TRBD1	TRBV7-3	TRBJ2-1
CATSRDRGRGLGYEQYF	.	TRBV15	TRBJ2-7
CASSKGGGSLLSSYEQYF	.	TRBV9	TRBJ2-7
CASSKLAGGYEQYF	TRBD2	TRBV6-5	TRBJ2-7
CASSPGQGRETQYF	TRBD1	TRBV6-5	TRBJ2-5
CASGLPRAGQGFKIQETQYF	TRBD1	TRBV12-5	TRBJ2-5
CASRTSTDTQYF	.	TRBV6-6	TRBJ2-3
CASSAILAETQYF	.	TRBV6-1	TRBJ2-5
CARSRASRPQHF	.	TRBV5-3	TRBJ1-5
CASSEQGKTEAFF	TRBD1	TRBV5-4	TRBJ1-1
CASKLTSGVYEQYF	TRBD2	TRBV11-2	TRBJ2-7
CASSLWSGQGQETQYF	TRBD1	TRBV28	TRBJ2-5
CASSGQGPNQPQHF	.	TRBV28	TRBJ1-5
CASSTTGGATYEQYF	.	TRBV5-1	TRBJ2-7
CASSLGESTEAFF	.	TRBV5-4	TRBJ1-1
CATNRGFSSYEQYF	TRBD1	TRBV2	TRBJ2-7
CASSLVQATNEKLFF	.	TRBV5-1	TRBJ1-4
CASSLGQPGLAGVFYEQYF	TRBD2	TRBV7-2	TRBJ2-7